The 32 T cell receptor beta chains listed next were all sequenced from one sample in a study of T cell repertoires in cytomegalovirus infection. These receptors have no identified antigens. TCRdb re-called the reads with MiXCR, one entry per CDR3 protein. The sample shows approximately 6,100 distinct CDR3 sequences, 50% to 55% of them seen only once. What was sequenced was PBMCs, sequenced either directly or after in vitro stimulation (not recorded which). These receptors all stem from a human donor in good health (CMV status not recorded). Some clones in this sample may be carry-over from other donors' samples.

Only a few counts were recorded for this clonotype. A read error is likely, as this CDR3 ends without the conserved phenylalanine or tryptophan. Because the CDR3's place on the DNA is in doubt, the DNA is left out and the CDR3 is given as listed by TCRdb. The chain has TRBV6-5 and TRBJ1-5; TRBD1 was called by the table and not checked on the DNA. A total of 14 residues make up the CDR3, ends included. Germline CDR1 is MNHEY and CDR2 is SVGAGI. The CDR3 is CASSMGPKNQPHHC.

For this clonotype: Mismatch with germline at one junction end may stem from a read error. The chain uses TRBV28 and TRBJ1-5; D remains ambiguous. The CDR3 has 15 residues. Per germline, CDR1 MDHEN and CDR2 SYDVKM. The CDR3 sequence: CASSPTLYRNHPQHF. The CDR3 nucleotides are TGTGCCAGCAGTCCTACACTCTATCGCAATCACCCCCAGCATTTT.

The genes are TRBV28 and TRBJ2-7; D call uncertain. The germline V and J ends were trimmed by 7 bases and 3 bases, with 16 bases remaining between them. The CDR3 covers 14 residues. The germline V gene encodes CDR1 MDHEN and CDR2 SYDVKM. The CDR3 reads CASTTPQLDYEQYF. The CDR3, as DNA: TGTGCCAGCACTACCCCCCAACTCGACTACGAGCAGTACTTC.

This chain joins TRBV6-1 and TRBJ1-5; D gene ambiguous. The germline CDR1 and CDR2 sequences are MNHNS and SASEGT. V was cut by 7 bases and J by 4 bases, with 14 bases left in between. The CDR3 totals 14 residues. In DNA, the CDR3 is TGTGCCAGCATCATTTTACAGAAGAATCAGCCCCAGCATTTT. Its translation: CASIILQKNQPQHF.

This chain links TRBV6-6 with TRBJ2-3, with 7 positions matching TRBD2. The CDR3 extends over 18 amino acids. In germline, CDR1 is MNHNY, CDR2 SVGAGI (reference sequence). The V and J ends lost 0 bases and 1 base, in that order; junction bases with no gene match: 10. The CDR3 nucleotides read TGTGCCAGCAGTTACTCGATTCCGTGGGGGGGGGGCACAGATACGCAGTATTTT. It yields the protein CASSYSIPWGGGTDTQYF.

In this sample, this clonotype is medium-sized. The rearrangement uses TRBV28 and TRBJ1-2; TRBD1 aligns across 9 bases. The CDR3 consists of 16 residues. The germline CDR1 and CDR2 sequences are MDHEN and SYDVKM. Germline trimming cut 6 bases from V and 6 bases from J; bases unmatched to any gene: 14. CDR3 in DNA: TGTGCCAGCAGCGCCCTCGGACAGGGGCCACTTGATGGCTACACCTTC. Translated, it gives CASSALGQGPLDGYTF.

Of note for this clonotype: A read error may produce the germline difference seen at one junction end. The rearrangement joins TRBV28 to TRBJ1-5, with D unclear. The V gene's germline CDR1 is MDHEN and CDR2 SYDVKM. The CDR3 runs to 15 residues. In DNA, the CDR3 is TGTGACATCAGGCCGACACTCTATAGCAATCATCCCCATCATTTT. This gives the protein CDIRPTLYSNHPHHF.

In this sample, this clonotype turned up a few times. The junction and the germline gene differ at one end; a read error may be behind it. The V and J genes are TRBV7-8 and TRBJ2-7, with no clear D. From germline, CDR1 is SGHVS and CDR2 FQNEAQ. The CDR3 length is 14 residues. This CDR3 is CASSLDPPGYDQYF. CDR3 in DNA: TGTGCCAGCAGCTTGGACCCCCCTGGCTACGATCAGTACTTC.

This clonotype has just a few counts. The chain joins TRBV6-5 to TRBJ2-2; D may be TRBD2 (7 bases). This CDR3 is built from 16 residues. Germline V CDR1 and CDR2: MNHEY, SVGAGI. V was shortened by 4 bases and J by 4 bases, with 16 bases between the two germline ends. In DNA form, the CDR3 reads TGTGCCAGCAGTTGGGGCGGGGGCGGAAGCACCGGGGAGCTGTTTTTT. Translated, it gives CASSWGGGGSTGELFF.

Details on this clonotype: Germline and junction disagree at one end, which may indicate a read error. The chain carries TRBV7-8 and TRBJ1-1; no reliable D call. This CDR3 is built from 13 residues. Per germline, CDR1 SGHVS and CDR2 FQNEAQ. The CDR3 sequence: CASSPGWNPESFF. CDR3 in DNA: TGTGCAAGCAGCCCCGGGTGGAACCCTGAATCTTTCTTT.

The CDR3 DNA reads as TGCAGCGTTGATTTGACTAGCGGTCCCTCCTACAATGAGCAGTTCTTC. It codes for CSVDLTSGPSYNEQFF. The genes are TRBV29-1 and TRBJ2-1; 9 positions agree with TRBD2. This CDR3 is 16 amino acids long. The V gene end was trimmed by 3 bases and the J gene end by 0 bases; junction bases not matched to a gene: 6. CDR1 and CDR2 from the germline V gene are SQVTM and ANQGSEA.

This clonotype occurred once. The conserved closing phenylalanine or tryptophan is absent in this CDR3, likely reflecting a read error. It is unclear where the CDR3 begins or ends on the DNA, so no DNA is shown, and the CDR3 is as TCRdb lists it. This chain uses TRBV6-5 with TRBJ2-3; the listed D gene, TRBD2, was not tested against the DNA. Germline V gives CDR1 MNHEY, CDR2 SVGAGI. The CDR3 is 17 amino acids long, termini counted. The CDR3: CARSYSALAVDADTQCC.

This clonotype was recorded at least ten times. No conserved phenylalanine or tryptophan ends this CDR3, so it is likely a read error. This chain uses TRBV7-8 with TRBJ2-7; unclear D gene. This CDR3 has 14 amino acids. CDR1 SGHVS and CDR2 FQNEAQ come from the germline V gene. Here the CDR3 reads CASSWYTPGDDQYC. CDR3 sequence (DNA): TGTGCCAGCAGCTGGTACACCCCTGGCGACGATCAGTACTGC.

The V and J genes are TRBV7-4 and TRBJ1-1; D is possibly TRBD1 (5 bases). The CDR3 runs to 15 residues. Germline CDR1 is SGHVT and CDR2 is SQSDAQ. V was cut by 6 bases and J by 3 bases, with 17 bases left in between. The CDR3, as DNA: TGTGCCAGCAGTCCAAAAGGGGCGCATGACACTGAAGCTTTCTTT. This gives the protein CASSPKGAHDTEAFF.

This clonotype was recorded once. This chain's CDR3 is CASSLANLRQGRDTQYF. CDR3 DNA sequence: TGTGCCAGCAGCTTAGCTAACCTTCGACAGGGGAGGGATACGCAGTATTTT. The chain links TRBV7-4 to TRBJ2-3; the match to TRBD1 covers 8 bases. Germline CDR1 reads SGHVT; CDR2 reads SQSDAQ. V dropped 0 bases and J dropped 6; count of bases not matched to a gene: 11. The length of the CDR3 is 17 residues.

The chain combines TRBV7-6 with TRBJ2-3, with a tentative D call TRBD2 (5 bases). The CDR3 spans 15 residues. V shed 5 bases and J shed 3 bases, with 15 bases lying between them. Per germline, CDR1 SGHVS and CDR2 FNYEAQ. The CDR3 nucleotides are TGTGCCAGCAGCCCGACTACACGCCTAACAGATACGCAGTATTTT. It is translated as CASSPTTRLTDTQYF.

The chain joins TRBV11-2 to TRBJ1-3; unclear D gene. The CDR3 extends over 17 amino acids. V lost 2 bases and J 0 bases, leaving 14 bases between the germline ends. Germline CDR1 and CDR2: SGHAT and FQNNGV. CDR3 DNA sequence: TGTGCCAGCAGCTTATACGGGTCGGGCGCCTCTGGAAACACCATATATTTT. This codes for CASSLYGSGASGNTIYF.

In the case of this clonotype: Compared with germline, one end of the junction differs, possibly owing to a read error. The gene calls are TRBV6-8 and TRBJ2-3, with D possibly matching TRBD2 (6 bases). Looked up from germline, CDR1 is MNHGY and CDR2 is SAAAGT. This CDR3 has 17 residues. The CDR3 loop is CASSYSALALYADTKYF. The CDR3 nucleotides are TGTGCCAGCAGTTACTCAGCGCTAGCGTTATATGCAGATACGAAGTATTTT.

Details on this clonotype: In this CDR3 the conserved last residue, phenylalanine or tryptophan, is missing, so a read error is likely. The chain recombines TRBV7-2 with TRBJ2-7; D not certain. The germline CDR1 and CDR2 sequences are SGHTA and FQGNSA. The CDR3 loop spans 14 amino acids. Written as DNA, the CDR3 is TGTTCCAGCAGCTGTGACACCCCTGGCTACGAGCAGTACTTA. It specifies CSSSCDTPGYEQYL.

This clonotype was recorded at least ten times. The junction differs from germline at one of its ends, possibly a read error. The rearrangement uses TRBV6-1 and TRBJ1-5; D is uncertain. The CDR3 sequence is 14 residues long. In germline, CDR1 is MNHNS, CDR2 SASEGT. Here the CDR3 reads CARSMLQKNQPQHF. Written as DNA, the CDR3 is TGTGCCCGCAGCATGTTACAGAAGAATCAGCCCCAGCATTTT.

CDR3 DNA sequence: TGTGCCAGCAGCTTGGAGAAGGGAGGGGGCACTGAAGCTTTCTTT. Translation gives CASSLEKGGGTEAFF. The chain carries TRBV7-6 and TRBJ1-1; possible D gene TRBD1, 6 bases. The CDR3 sequence is 15 residues long. Per the germline V gene, CDR1 is SGHVS and CDR2 is FNYEAQ. Deletions cut 3 bases from V and 4 bases from J, with 15 bases between.

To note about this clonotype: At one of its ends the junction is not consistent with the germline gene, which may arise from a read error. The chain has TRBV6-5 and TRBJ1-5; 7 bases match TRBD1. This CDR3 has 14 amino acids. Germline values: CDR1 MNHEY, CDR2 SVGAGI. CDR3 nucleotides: TGTTCCAGCAGCCTGGGACAGAAGAATCAGCCCCAACAATTT. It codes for CSSSLGQKNQPQQF.

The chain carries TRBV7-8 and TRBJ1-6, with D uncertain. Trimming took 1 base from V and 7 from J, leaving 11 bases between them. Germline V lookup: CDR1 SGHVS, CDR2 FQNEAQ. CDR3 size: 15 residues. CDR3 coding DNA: TGTGCCAGCAGCTTAGGGCTGGGGATCAATTCACCCCTCCACTTT. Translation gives CASSLGLGINSPLHF.

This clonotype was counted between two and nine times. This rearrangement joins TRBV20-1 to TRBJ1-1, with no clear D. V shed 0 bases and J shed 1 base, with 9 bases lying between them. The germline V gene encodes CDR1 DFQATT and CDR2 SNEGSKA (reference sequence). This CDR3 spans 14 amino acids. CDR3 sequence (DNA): TGCAGTGCTAGAGAGGGGTTGCGGAACACTGAAGCTTTCTTT. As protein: CSAREGLRNTEAFF.

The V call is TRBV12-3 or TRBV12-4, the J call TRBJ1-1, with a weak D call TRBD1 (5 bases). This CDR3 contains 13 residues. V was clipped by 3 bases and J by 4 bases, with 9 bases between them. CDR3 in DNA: TGTGCCAGCAGTTTTTTTCAGGGCACTGAAGCTTTCTTT. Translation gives CASSFFQGTEAFF.

CDR3 sequence reads: CASGRWGTGELFF. The CDR3 nucleotides are TGTGCCAGCGGCCGTTGGGGGACCGGGGAGCTGTTTTTT. V gene TRBV12-3 or TRBV12-4 combines with J gene TRBJ2-2, with D perhaps given as TRBD1 or TRBD2 (5 bases each). Trimming cost V 8 bases and J 5 bases, with 12 bases left between them. The CDR3 is made up of 13 amino acids.

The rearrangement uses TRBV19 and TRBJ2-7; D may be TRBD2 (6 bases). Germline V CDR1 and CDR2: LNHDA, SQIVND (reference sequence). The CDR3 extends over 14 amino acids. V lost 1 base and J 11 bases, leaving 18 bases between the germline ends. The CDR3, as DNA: TGTGCCAGTAGTATAGCGGGAGTAGCCTACGATAAGTACGTC. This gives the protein CASSIAGVAYDKYV.

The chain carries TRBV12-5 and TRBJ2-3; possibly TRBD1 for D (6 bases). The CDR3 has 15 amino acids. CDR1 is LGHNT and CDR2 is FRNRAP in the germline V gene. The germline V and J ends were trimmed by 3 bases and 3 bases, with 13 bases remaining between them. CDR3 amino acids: CASGFRLQGTDTQYF. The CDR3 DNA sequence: TGTGCTAGTGGTTTCCGCTTACAGGGTACAGATACGCAGTATTTT. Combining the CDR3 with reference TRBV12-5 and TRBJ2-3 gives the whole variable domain DARVTQTPRHKVTEMGQEVTMRCQPILGHNTVFWYRQTMMQGLELLAYFRNRAPLDDSGMPKDRFSAEMPDATLATLKIQPSEPRDSAVYFCASGFRLQGTDTQYFGPGTRLTVL.

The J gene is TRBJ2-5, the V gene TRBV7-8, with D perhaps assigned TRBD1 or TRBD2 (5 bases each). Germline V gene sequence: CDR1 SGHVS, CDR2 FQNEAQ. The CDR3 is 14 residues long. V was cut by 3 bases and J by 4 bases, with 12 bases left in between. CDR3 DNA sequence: TGTGCCAGCAGCTTCGAAGGGGCGGGAGAGACCCAGTACTTC. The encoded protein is CASSFEGAGETQYF.

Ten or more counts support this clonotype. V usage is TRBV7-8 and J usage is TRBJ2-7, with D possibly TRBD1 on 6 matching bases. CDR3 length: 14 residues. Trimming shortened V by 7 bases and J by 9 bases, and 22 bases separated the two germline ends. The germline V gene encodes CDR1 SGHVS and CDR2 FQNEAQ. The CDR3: CASIWDTPGDLQYF. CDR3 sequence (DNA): TGTGCCAGCATCTGGGACACCCCTGGCGACTTGCAGTACTTC.

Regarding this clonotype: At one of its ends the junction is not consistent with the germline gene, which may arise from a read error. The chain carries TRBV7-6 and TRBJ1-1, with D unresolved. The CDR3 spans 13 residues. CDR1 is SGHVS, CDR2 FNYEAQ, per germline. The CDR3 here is CASSLGPFTEAFF. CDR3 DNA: TGTGCTAGCAGCTTAGGACCGTTCACTGAAGCTTTCTTT.

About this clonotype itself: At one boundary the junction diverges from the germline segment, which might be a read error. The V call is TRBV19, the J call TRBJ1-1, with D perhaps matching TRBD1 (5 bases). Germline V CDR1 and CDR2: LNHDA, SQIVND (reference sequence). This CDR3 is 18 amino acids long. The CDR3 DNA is TGTGCCAGTAGTATAAACGACGCTGCAGGGTACATGAATACTGAAGCTTTCTTT. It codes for CASSINDAAGYMNTEAFF.